These 16 T cell receptor beta chains share one sample of origin, sequenced in a study of cytomegalovirus exposure and HLA in healthy donors. PCR was performed using 60 Vbeta and 13 Jbeta primers. Sequencing used immunoSEQ multiplex PCR; TCRdb keeps in-frame clones, though not all of them. Among around 200,000 clones listed, 65% to 90% were seen once. The sequencing input was PBMCs. All receptors derive from a woman aged 45-60 years in good health and CMV-seronegative.

V is TRBV5-6 and J is TRBJ2-4; 9 nucleotides match TRBD1. CDR1 and CDR2 (germline): SGHDT, YYEEEE. With 3 bases clipped from V and 2 bases from J, the junction kept 9 bases outside the gene matches. The CDR3 extends over 17 amino acids. The CDR3 nucleotides read TGTGCCAGCAGCTCGGGTCCTACAGGGGGCTCCAAAAACATTCAGTACTTC. Amino acid sequence: CASSSGPTGGSKNIQYF.

The V and J genes are TRBV27 and TRBJ2-1; D is undetermined. The CDR3 loop spans 11 amino acids. From germline, CDR1 is MNHEY and CDR2 SMNVEV (reference sequence). V was shortened by 4 bases and J by 12 bases, with 10 bases between the two germline ends. CDR3 in amino acids: CASSSTSAQFF. CDR3 DNA: TGTGCCAGCAGTTCCACAAGCGCGCAGTTCTTC.

The CDR3, as DNA: TGTGCCTGGAGTGTACCCGGGTTTTTAGGGAGTCAGCCCCAGCATTTT. This gives the protein CAWSVPGFLGSQPQHF. The V and J genes are TRBV30 and TRBJ1-5; D uncertain. V was shortened by 0 bases and J by 6 bases, with 18 bases between the two germline ends. Germline-derived CDR1 and CDR2 are GTSNPN and SVGIG (reference sequence). This CDR3 contains 16 residues.

The sample holds a few counts of this clone. Distinct nucleotide sequences in the sample also encode this CDR3. The chain employs TRBV28 and TRBJ2-3; TRBD2 might be the D (6 bases). Germline-derived CDR1 and CDR2 are MDHEN and SYDVKM. The V gene lost 8 bases and the J gene lost 0 bases, with 9 bases spanning the gap. CDR3 length: 13 amino acids. The DNA of the CDR3 is TGTGCCAGCCAGAGCGGGAGCACAGATACGCAGTATTTT. Protein: CASQSGSTDTQYF.

V usage is TRBV30 and J usage is TRBJ1-1; TRBD1 aligns across 7 bases. Germline trimming cut 5 bases from V and 0 bases from J; bases unmatched to any gene: 3. Germline values: CDR1 GTSNPN, CDR2 SVGIG (reference sequence). The CDR3 loop spans 13 amino acids. This CDR3 reads CAWSTGMNTEAFF. CDR3 coding DNA: TGTGCCTGGTCGACAGGGATGAACACTGAAGCTTTCTTT.

The chain carries TRBV6-1 and TRBJ2-7; 10 bases map to TRBD1. This CDR3 region has 15 residues. The J segment lost 3 bases and the V segment lost 4 bases, leaving 6 bases of the junction unmatched. Germline V CDR1 and CDR2: MNHNS, SASEGT. CDR3 protein: CASSATRTGGYEQYF. CDR3 sequence (DNA): TGTGCCAGCAGTGCTACCCGGACAGGGGGCTACGAGCAGTACTTC.

There are a few counts of this clone. This chain uses TRBV19 with TRBJ1-1; tentative D call: TRBD1 (5 bases). The V gene lost 8 bases and the J gene lost 6 bases, with 22 bases spanning the gap. Germline lookup yields CDR1 LNHDA and CDR2 SQIVND (reference sequence). This CDR3 spans 15 amino acids. The CDR3 DNA is TGTGCCAGTGGGGGAGGGGCAGGGAGAGGCGCTGAAGCTTTCTTT. This sequence encodes CASGGGAGRGAEAFF.

The genes are TRBV28 and TRBJ1-2, with TRBD1 matching 7 bases. Germline trimming cut 2 bases from V and 5 bases from J; bases unmatched to any gene: 8. CDR3 length: 15 residues. Germline CDR1 reads MDHEN; CDR2 reads SYDVKM. CDR3 loop: CASSLGQAVWYGYTF. CDR3 sequence (DNA): TGTGCCAGCAGTTTAGGACAGGCCGTTTGGTATGGCTACACCTTC.

This chain uses TRBV6-5 with TRBJ2-5, with 7 bases identical to TRBD2. Looked up from germline, CDR1 is MNHEY and CDR2 is SVGAGI. This CDR3 contains 15 residues. V lost 4 bases, J lost 2 bases, and 7 bases stayed unmatched. CDR3 coding DNA: TGTGCCAGCAGTTTTGTGGGAGGGCGTCAAGAGACCCAGTACTTC. It yields the protein CASSFVGGRQETQYF.

The chain links TRBV19 to TRBJ1-5; 10 bases are a match to TRBD1. CDR3 length equals 15 residues. Germline loops: CDR1 LNHDA, CDR2 SQIVND (reference sequence). V shed 5 bases and J 5 bases; nucleotides not matched to a gene: 6. CDR3 sequence: CASSGGQGFDQPQHF. CDR3 DNA: TGTGCCAGTAGTGGGGGACAGGGGTTCGATCAGCCCCAGCATTTT.

V usage is TRBV27 and J usage is TRBJ2-7, with TRBD1 matching 11 bases. V was clipped by 0 bases and J by 1 base; unmatched bases: 2. Per the germline V gene, CDR1 is MNHEY and CDR2 is SMNVEV (reference sequence). This CDR3 comprises 16 residues. CDR3 sequence (DNA): TGTGCCAGCAGTTTATCCGGGACAGGGGGTTCCTACGAGCAGTACTTC. It yields the protein CASSLSGTGGSYEQYF.

The chain has TRBV19 and TRBJ1-5; no firm D call. In germline, CDR1 is LNHDA, CDR2 SQIVND (reference sequence). The V end lost 3 bases, the J end lost 2 bases, and 11 bases lay between the germline ends. CDR3 length: 15 amino acids. CDR3 in DNA: TGTGCCAGTAGTATTCCCTGGTCGGGCAATCAGCCCCAGCATTTT. It yields the protein CASSIPWSGNQPQHF.

The chain links TRBV27 to TRBJ1-5; D gene uncertain. Germline CDR1 and CDR2: MNHEY and SMNVEV (reference sequence). Between the trimmed V and J ends, which lost 5 bases and 3 bases, there was a span of 11 bases. The CDR3 length is 14 residues. The CDR3 sequence: CASSLNSYNQPQHF. Written as DNA, the CDR3 is TGTGCCAGCAGTCTGAACAGCTACAATCAGCCCCAGCATTTT.

This chain joins TRBV7-9 and TRBJ2-3; D gene unclear. CDR3 length: 14 residues. Trimming took off 5 bases at V and 3 bases at J, with 12 bases between the two ends. Germline assignment: CDR1 SEHNR and CDR2 FQNEAQ (reference sequence). CDR3 protein: CASSPPLTTDTQYF. The CDR3 DNA sequence: TGTGCCAGCAGCCCGCCCCTAACGACAGATACGCAGTATTTT. Full variable domain (outside the CDR3, taken from reference TRBV7-9 and TRBJ2-3): DTGVSQNPRHKITKRGQNVTFRCDPISEHNRLYWYRQTLGQGPEFLTYFQNEAQLEKSRLLSDRFSAERPKGSFSTLEIQRTEQGDSAMYLCASSPPLTTDTQYFGPGTRLTVL.

This chain connects TRBV2 to TRBJ1-2; D gene uncertain. Germline CDR1 and CDR2: SNHLY and FYNNEI. V gave up 6 bases and J gave up 1 base, with 9 bases separating them. The CDR3 is 13 amino acids. CDR3: CASSPEGNYGYTF. The CDR3 region has the DNA TGTGCCAGCAGCCCGGAGGGTAACTATGGCTACACCTTC.

This chain uses TRBV27 with TRBJ1-4; D unresolved. The CDR3 is 15 amino acids. The V and J ends lost 1 base and 5 bases respectively, with 11 bases between them. Germline V gene data show CDR1 as MNHEY and CDR2 as SMNVEV (reference sequence). The CDR3 protein is CASSLYGKPNEKLFF. The CDR3 bases are TGTGCCAGCAGTTTATACGGGAAACCCAATGAAAAACTGTTTTTT.